The clone carrying this T cell receptor beta chain was counted many times. The antigen remains unidentified. The sample is drawn from a study of T cells in Graves' hyperthyroidism and ophthalmopathy. Study-wide results and limits: Blood samples included most of the expanded thyroid clonotypes exceeding 0.001.

The ends lost 1 base at V and 5 bases at J; junction bases unmatched: 9. From germline, CDR1 is DFQATT and CDR2 SNEGSKA (reference sequence). This CDR3 is built from 16 residues. Researchers took RNA transcripts and amplified the TCR beta CDR3 regions from them. HTBI primers were used for first-round RT-PCR of the TCR CDR3. TCRdb processed the multiplex PCR reads anew with MiXCR; each CDR3 protein has one entry. The data hold fewer than 550,000 distinct CDR3 sequences, with less than 20% observed a single time. The receptor was derived from a woman in her late teens or twenties with Graves' hyperthyroidism. The sequencing input was blood. The gene calls are TRBV20-1 and TRBJ1-2; 11 nucleotides match TRBD1. This chain's CDR3 is CSARGLGQGAWYGYTF. CDR3 nucleotide sequence: TGCAGTGCTAGAGGGTTAGGACAGGGGGCTTGGTATGGCTACACCTTC.